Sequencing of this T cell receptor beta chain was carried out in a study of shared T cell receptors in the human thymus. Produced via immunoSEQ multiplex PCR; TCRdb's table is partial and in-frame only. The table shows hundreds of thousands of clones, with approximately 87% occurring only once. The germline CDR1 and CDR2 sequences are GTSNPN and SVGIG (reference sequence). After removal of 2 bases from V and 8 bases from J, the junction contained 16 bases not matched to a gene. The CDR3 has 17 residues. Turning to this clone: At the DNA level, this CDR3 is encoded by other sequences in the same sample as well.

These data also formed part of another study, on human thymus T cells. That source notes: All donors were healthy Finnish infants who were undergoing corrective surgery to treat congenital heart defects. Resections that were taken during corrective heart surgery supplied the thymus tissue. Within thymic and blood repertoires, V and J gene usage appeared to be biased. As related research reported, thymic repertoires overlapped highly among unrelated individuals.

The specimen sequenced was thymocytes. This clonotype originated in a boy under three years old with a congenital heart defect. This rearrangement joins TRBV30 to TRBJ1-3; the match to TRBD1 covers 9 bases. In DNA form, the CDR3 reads TGTGCCTGGAGTAACCCTCGTGCACAGGGGGCGAGGTACACCATATATTTT. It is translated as CAWSNPRAQGARYTIYF.